This TCR beta chain stems from a study of T cells in Graves' hyperthyroidism and ophthalmopathy. General study findings and limits: Blood also contained most expanded thyroid clonotypes above 0.001.

Amplification yielded TCR beta CDR3 regions, with RNA transcripts as the source. Researchers ran a first-round RT-PCR on the TCR CDR3 using the HTBI primer set. From the multiplex PCR reads, TCRdb called clonotypes with MiXCR, one entry per CDR3 protein. The table has approximately 24,000 distinct CDR3 sequences, under 55% seen once. Notes on this clonotype: Its cognate antigen is unknown.

The junction had 5 bases not matched to a gene; V was cut back by 4 bases and J by 7 bases. CDR3 length equals 15 residues. Per germline, CDR1 SGHRS and CDR2 YFSETQ. Sequenced: blood. The sequence was collected from a middle-aged woman with Graves' hyperthyroidism that later progressed to Graves' ophthalmopathy. This chain joins TRBV5-1 and TRBJ1-6; TRBD1 matches at 10 bases. The CDR3 is CASSLLGQGNSPLHF. The DNA of the CDR3 is TGCGCCAGCAGCCTATTGGGACAGGGGAATTCACCCCTCCACTTT.